Detailed here is one TCR beta chain. The antigen remains unidentified. The sample is drawn from a study of cytomegalovirus exposure and HLA in healthy donors. Study-level results: 87-base-pair reads could not separate some V segments, including TRBV6-2 and TRBV6-3. Relative to equally common others, HLA-associated TCR beta chains showed greater clonal expansion in a later analysis. Later analysis reportedly placed an Asian-associated ancestry cluster below the roughly 680-donor mean in N-insertions. Later analysis showed most CMV-associated TCR beta chains appearing HLA-restricted.

The CDR3 covers 12 residues. Trimming removed 5 bases from V and 5 bases from J, with 12 bases in between. Germline V gene lookup returns CDR1 SQVTM and CDR2 ANQGSEA. 13 Jbeta primers and 60 Vbeta primers were used for the PCR. Assay used: immunoSEQ multiplex PCR; TCRdb lists only in-frame clones, some missing. The table records some 130,000 clones, more than 80% of them present only once. Material: PBMCs. This TCR came from a man aged 35-49 years in good health and CMV-seronegative. The V call is TRBV29-1, the J call TRBJ1-1; D not certain. This chain's CDR3 is CSVNPGGTEAFF. CDR3 nucleotide sequence: TGCAGCGTTAATCCCGGAGGGACTGAAGCTTTCTTT.